The 10 T cell receptor beta chains below were found in one sample sequenced in a study of blood T cell repertoires in COVID-19. Sequenced by immunoSEQ multiplex PCR; TCRdb stores in-frame clones only, minus some. The sample yields over 90,000 clones, about four fifths seen once. Sequenced sample: peripheral blood. The receptors were sampled from an elderly man with COVID-19, enrolled during active disease.

The chain employs TRBV6-5 and TRBJ2-7; 7 bases map to TRBD1. This CDR3 is 14 amino acids long. With 4 bases clipped from V and 1 base from J, the junction kept 4 bases outside the gene matches. CDR1 and CDR2 from the germline V gene are MNHEY and SVGAGI. Here the CDR3 reads CASSFGQDSYEQYF. The CDR3 nucleotides are TGTGCCAGCAGTTTTGGACAGGATTCCTACGAGCAGTACTTC.

The chain links TRBV4-2 to TRBJ1-5; 7 bases line up with TRBD1. The CDR3 extends over 15 amino acids. The V segment lost 1 base and the J segment 7 bases; nucleotides outside the gene matches: 7. The V gene's germline CDR1 is LGHNA and CDR2 YNFKEQ. The CDR3 loop is CASSQGVGGLQPQHF. CDR3 DNA sequence: TGTGCCAGCAGCCAAGGAGTAGGGGGCTTGCAGCCCCAGCATTTT.

The chain links TRBV28 to TRBJ2-5; TRBD1 agrees at 10 bases. V lost 4 bases and J lost 5; bases outside the gene matches: 7. The CDR3 runs to 15 residues. Germline CDR1 and CDR2: MDHEN and SYDVKM. CDR3 amino acids: CASSSQTGGTETQYF. DNA of the CDR3: TGTGCCAGCAGTTCGCAGACAGGGGGCACCGAGACCCAGTACTTC.

V gene TRBV18 combines with J gene TRBJ2-7; 9 bases are a match to TRBD2. The CDR3 runs 15 residues. From germline, CDR1 is KGHSH and CDR2 LQKENI. The junction had 7 bases not matched to a gene; V was cut back by 3 bases and J by 4 bases. CDR3 nucleotide sequence: TGTGCCAGCTCACCCCCCAGCGGGGGGTTTTACGAGCAGTACTTC. Encoded protein: CASSPPSGGFYEQYF.

This rearrangement joins TRBV2 to TRBJ2-3; TRBD2 aligns across 10 bases. Germline V CDR1 and CDR2: SNHLY, FYNNEI. The CDR3 runs to 17 residues. Germline trimming cut 6 bases from V and 7 bases from J; bases unmatched to any gene: 16. CDR3 DNA sequence: TGTGCCAGCAGCGGGGGGAGCGGGAGGGCCCTCTTAAATACGCAGTATTTT. Protein: CASSGGSGRALLNTQYF.

The chain uses TRBV18 and TRBJ2-1, with 14 nucleotides matching TRBD2. The CDR3 is 16 residues long. Germline trimming cut 1 base from V and 9 bases from J; bases unmatched to any gene: 5. CDR1 is KGHSH, CDR2 LQKENI, per germline. The CDR3 loop is CASSPRGLAGDSEQFF. The CDR3 DNA is TGTGCCAGCTCACCACGGGGACTAGCGGGAGACAGTGAGCAGTTCTTC.

The V call is TRBV4-2, the J call TRBJ2-1, with TRBD1 identical over 7 bases. The CDR3 has 16 residues. The germline CDR1 and CDR2 sequences are LGHNA and YNFKEQ. V dropped 1 base and J dropped 3; count of bases not matched to a gene: 6. CDR3 DNA: TGTGCCAGCAGCCAAGCTGAGAGACAGGGCTACAATGAGCAGTTCTTC. This sequence encodes CASSQAERQGYNEQFF.

The J gene is TRBJ2-4, the V gene TRBV6-2 or TRBV6-3, with 12 bases matching TRBD1. J was trimmed by 12 bases and V by 4 bases; bases with no gene match: 19. The CDR3 runs to 18 residues. Germline CDR1 MNHEY, CDR2 SVGEGT. Written as DNA, the CDR3 is TGTGCCAGCAGTTCCTCGGGACAGGGGGCGCGGTTTATTGGGTATCAGTACTTC. Translated, it gives CASSSSGQGARFIGYQYF.

The CDR3 coding sequence is TGTGCCAGCAGCCCTGGGGGCCCACGAGATACGCAGTATTTT. Translating it yields CASSPGGPRDTQYF. The rearrangement links TRBV7-3 to TRBJ2-3; the D gene is possibly TRBD1 (6 bases). The CDR3 has 14 residues. CDR1 is SGHTA and CDR2 is FQGTGA in the germline V gene. With 5 bases removed from V and 5 bases from J, the gap between germline ends came to 14 bases.

The chain recombines TRBV6-1 with TRBJ2-1; TRBD2 matches 8 bases. The CDR3 spans 19 residues. V lost 2 bases and J lost 6; bases outside the gene matches: 18. Germline values: CDR1 MNHNS, CDR2 SASEGT. The CDR3 coding sequence is TGTGCCAGCAGTGAATATAAGCGGGAGAGCCATTGGACTGGCAATGAGCAGTTCTTC. Encoded protein: CASSEYKRESHWTGNEQFF.